The T cell receptor (beta chain) described here comes from a study of read filtering for tumor transcriptome and immune sequencing (dated by TCRdb to between 2020 and 2021). A note on the overall study: Of the patients in the cohort, around 17 were male and 14 to 15 were female, and their mean age was around 64 years, with a range of about 45 to 90. By revised international staging, about 8 patients were R-ISS I, about 15 were R-ISS II and 7 were R-ISS III. After DNase treatment, whole-transcriptome libraries were prepared using the TruSeq RNA Access Library Prep Kit. Per sample, about 4 to 10.27 million TCR-region mapped reads were obtained with IR-seq, compared with only roughly 75 to 1,400 with RNA-seq. Using the same bone marrow samples, the study compared TCR repertoires obtained by targeted immune repertoire sequencing with those obtained by bulk whole-transcriptome sequencing. One of the main goals was to work out a read-filtering strategy for immune repertoire data, in particular whether clonotypes backed by only a single read should be removed. Findings and caveats that apply to the study as a whole: The correlation between IR-seq and RNA-seq shared clonotype proportions was increased by removal of single-read clonotypes. In IR-seq, roughly four fifths of clonotypes but approximately 3.7% of total reads were represented by single-read clonotypes, whereas in RNA-seq, 74.6% of clonotypes and approximately 40% of reads were represented by single-read clonotypes. The sorted CD138-negative fraction was a mixed bone marrow immune population, not purified T cells. Compared with RNA-seq, IR-seq captured clonotypes at much greater depth and more reliably, and a smaller IR-seq throughput was enough to identify most of the shared clonotypes.

The Immunoverse kit was used to build TCR libraries from 400 ng RNA, with molecular barcoded adaptors covering alpha/delta and beta/gamma chains. The same RNA used for transcriptome sequencing was used for TCR library preparation. An Illumina HiSeq 4000 with 2 x 150 cycles was used to sequence the TCR libraries. As for the original processing: Using MiXCR, which included quality filtering and error correction, TCR reads were aligned to human V, D, J and C references and then assembled into CDR3 clonotypes. The tcR package in R was used for analysis of clonotype counts and gene usage diversity. For inspection of raw mapping reads, RNA-seq reads were mapped by STAR aligner version 2.5.3a onto GRCh37 of the human genome. IR-seq fastq files were randomly downsampled with Seqtk 1.3 to test the effect of sequencing depth on detected clonotypes. TCRdb passed the public sequencing reads through fastp at Q25 and MiXCR, retaining productive beta sequences. Rows matching on CDR3 protein sequence are summarized as one entry with the most common DNA and genes. V and J calls and clone size were set by TCRdb, not the authors. The sample table records 25,000 to 35,000 distinct CDR3 sequences; around 20% of these occur just once. The ten top clones hold about a sixth of the sample.

This clonotype was observed at least ten times. Its antigen is not yet known. Nothing much larger sits one base from this clone, and base qualities are not available. Bone marrow was sampled from every patient at the time of active disease. Ficoll-Hypaque density gradient centrifugation was used to isolate bone marrow mononuclear cells. CD138-negative cells were obtained by negative selection after labeling with CD138 magnetic microbeads on a MACS separator, removing myeloma plasma cells. Flow cytometry with CD138 antibodies on an Attune NxT was used to check how pure the isolated cells were. TRIzol reagent was used to extract total RNA, which was then quantified with a NanoDrop spectrophotometer. For each patient, the CD138-negative bone marrow sample underwent paired RNA-seq and IR-seq. This sequence was found in a donor at least 40 years old with multiple myeloma. Material for sequencing was a population of CD138-negative cells sorted from bone marrow. Taken with the paper, the label for cell subset or site translates to: bone marrow mononuclear cells depleted of CD138+ plasma/myeloma cells by negative magnetic selection.

The bases read TGTGCCAGCAGCCAAGCCTACCCGGGACTCGCCTACAATGAGCAGTTCTTC. Translated, this gives CASSQAYPGLAYNEQFF. Recombination linked TRBV3-1 to TRBJ2-1; a tentative D call is TRBD2 (6 bases match). The CDR3 measures 17 amino acids from cysteine to phenylalanine. This entry keeps only the CDR3 DNA: 51 bases, framed from base 1. Reading the germline V gene (reference sequence) gives CDR1 LGHDT and CDR2 YNNKEL. V and J are truncated by 1 base and 2 bases respectively, leaving an intervening sequence of 15 bases.